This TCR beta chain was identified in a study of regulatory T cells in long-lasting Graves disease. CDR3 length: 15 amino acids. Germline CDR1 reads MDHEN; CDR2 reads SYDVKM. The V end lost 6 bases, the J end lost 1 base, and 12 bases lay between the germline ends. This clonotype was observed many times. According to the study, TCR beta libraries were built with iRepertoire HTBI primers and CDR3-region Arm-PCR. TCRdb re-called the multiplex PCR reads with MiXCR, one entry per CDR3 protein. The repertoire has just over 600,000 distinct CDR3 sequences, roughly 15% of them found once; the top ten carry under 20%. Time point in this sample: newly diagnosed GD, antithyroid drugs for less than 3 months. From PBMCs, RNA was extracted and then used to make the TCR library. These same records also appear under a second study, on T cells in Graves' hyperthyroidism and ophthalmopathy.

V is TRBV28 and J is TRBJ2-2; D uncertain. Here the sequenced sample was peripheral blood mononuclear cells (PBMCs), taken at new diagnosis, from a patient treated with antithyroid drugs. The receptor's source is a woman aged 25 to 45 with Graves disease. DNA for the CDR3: TGTGCCAGCAGCCCCGGCGACAAGAACACCGGGGAGCTGTTTTTT. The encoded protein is CASSPGDKNTGELFF.